The next 26 T cell receptor beta chains were all read from a single sample in a study of cytomegalovirus exposure and HLA in healthy donors (dated by TCRdb to about 2017). The library came from the immunoSEQ multiplex PCR assay. Held by TCRdb, this immuneACCESS table contains in-frame sequences only and omits some clones. Under half of the omission traces to an unresolved V gene where checked; the cause of the rest is unknown. This sample comprises about 190,000 clones, roughly 82% of them detected only once. The leading ten clones occupy roughly 1.5% of the sample. Material for sequencing was PBMCs. These receptors were taken from a woman aged 18-30 years in good health and CMV-seronegative.

This clone was picked up a small number of times. This sequence joins TRBV18 and TRBJ1-5; TRBD1 matches at 8 bases. Trimming took 6 bases from V and 4 from J; bases not matched to a gene: 17. This CDR3 has 18 amino acids. In germline, CDR1 is KGHSH, CDR2 LQKENI. The CDR3 nucleotides read TGTGCCAGCTCCGCAAGGGGGGACAGGCCCGGTGGGAATCAGCCCCAGCATTTT. It encodes CASSARGDRPGGNQPQHF.

The V call is TRBV5-4, the J call TRBJ2-7; 10 nucleotides align to TRBD2. The germline V gene has CDR1 SGHNT and CDR2 YYREEE (reference sequence). Trimming removed 4 bases from V and 5 bases from J; junction bases left unmatched: 15. This CDR3 has 17 amino acids. For the CDR3, the DNA is TGTGCCAGCAGCCCCGGGAAGTTAGCGGGAGGACGGAACGAGCAGTACTTC. This gives the protein CASSPGKLAGGRNEQYF. Filled out from reference TRBV5-4 and TRBJ2-7, the complete variable domain reads ETGVTQSPTHLIKTRGQQVTLRCSSQSGHNTVSWYQQALGQGPQFIFQYYREEENGRGNFPPRFSGLQFPNYSSELNVNALELDDSALYLCASSPGKLAGGRNEQYFGPGTRLTVT.

This clone was found once. The chain employs TRBV7-9 and TRBJ2-5, with 13 positions matching TRBD2. In germline, CDR1 is SEHNR, CDR2 FQNEAQ (reference sequence). The junction had 14 bases not matched to a gene; V was cut back by 5 bases and J by 5 bases. This CDR3 has 18 amino acids. In nucleotides, the CDR3 is TGTGCCAGCAGCGGATACCGACAGACTAGCGGGGGGCGGGAGACCCAGTACTTC. The encoded protein is CASSGYRQTSGGRETQYF.

The chain joins TRBV12-5 to TRBJ1-2; unclear D gene. The germline V and J ends were trimmed by 6 bases and 6 bases, with 20 bases remaining between them. The CDR3 extends over 15 amino acids. Per the germline V gene, CDR1 is LGHNT and CDR2 is FRNRAP. CDR3 protein: CASGPRTDPRHGYTF. The DNA for the CDR3 is TGTGCTAGTGGCCCCCGAACCGACCCCAGGCATGGCTACACCTTC. Supplemented by reference TRBV12-5 and TRBJ1-2, the full variable domain reads DARVTQTPRHKVTEMGQEVTMRCQPILGHNTVFWYRQTMMQGLELLAYFRNRAPLDDSGMPKDRFSAEMPDATLATLKIQPSEPRDSAVYFCASGPRTDPRHGYTFGSGTRLTVV.

This clone has a single count. The chain links TRBV5-1 to TRBJ2-1; 10 bases agree with TRBD1. Per germline, CDR1 SGHRS and CDR2 YFSETQ. J gave up 6 bases and V 2 bases, and 8 bases lay outside the gene matches. The CDR3 is made up of 16 amino acids. This chain's CDR3 is CASSLPGTGVANEQFF. The DNA of the CDR3 is TGCGCCAGCAGCTTACCCGGGACAGGGGTTGCCAATGAGCAGTTCTTC. The full variable domain, with the rest looked up from reference TRBV5-1 and TRBJ2-1, is KAGVTQTPRYLIKTRGQQVTLSCSPISGHRSVSWYQQTPGQGLQFLFEYFSETQRNKGNFPGRFSGRQFSNSRSEMNVSTLELGDSALYLCASSLPGTGVANEQFFGPGTRLTVL.

The rearrangement links TRBV5-5 to TRBJ1-5; tentative D call: TRBD1 (6 bases). Germline-derived CDR1 and CDR2 are SGHKS and YYEKEE (reference sequence). V lost 5 bases to trimming and J lost 6 bases, with 24 bases between them. The CDR3 is 17 amino acids. CDR3 coding DNA: TGTGCCAGCAGTCTGCTCTGGACAGTTTTGAGGCGTCAGCCCCAGCATTTT. Protein product: CASSLLWTVLRRQPQHF.

This clone came up once. The chain is built from TRBV5-1 and TRBJ1-5; D is unclear. The CDR3 spans 15 residues. Trimming stripped 5 bases from V and 4 bases from J, with 16 bases between. CDR1 and CDR2 (germline): SGHRS, YFSETQ. DNA for the CDR3: TGCGCCAGCAGACCTTTCCCGGGAGGGAATCAGCCCCAGCATTTT. Amino acids: CASRPFPGGNQPQHF.

This chain uses TRBV30 with TRBJ2-7, with a weak D call TRBD1 (6 bases). This CDR3 is 12 amino acids long. Germline CDR1 reads GTSNPN; CDR2 reads SVGIG (reference sequence). The V and J ends lost 5 bases and 4 bases respectively, with 12 bases between them. The CDR3 DNA reads as TGTGCCTGGGGACAGAGAAATTACGAGCAGTACTTC. Protein: CAWGQRNYEQYF.

This chain links TRBV19 with TRBJ2-7; 8 bases line up with TRBD1. Germline CDR1 reads LNHDA; CDR2 reads SQIVND (reference sequence). The trim removed 10 bases at V and 4 bases at J, leaving 9 bases unmatched. The length of the CDR3 is 13 residues. The CDR3 DNA is TGTGCCACGAGACAGGGGTTCCGGTACGAGCAGTACTTC. Encoded protein: CATRQGFRYEQYF.

The rearrangement joins TRBV6-5 to TRBJ2-5; 9 bases match TRBD2. V gave up 4 bases and J gave up 5 bases; unmatched junction bases: 8. There are 15 residues in the CDR3. Germline V CDR1 and CDR2: MNHEY, SVGAGI. CDR3 loop: CASSSRLAAPETQYF. CDR3 coding DNA: TGTGCCAGCAGTTCCAGACTAGCGGCCCCGGAGACCCAGTACTTC.

The chain joins TRBV27 to TRBJ1-2; perhaps TRBD1 as D (6 bases). Per germline, CDR1 MNHEY and CDR2 SMNVEV (reference sequence). V lost 7 bases and J lost 3, with 27 bases in between. This CDR3 is 18 amino acids long. CDR3 region: CASKGLGWAGGVDYGYTF. The CDR3 DNA follows: TGTGCCAGCAAAGGCCTTGGGTGGGCTGGGGGCGTAGACTATGGCTACACCTTC.

This chain connects TRBV6-5 to TRBJ1-2; the D gene is possibly TRBD1 (5 bases). The V gene lost 3 bases and the J gene lost 3 bases, with 17 bases spanning the gap. CDR1 and CDR2 (germline): MNHEY, SVGAGI. The CDR3 length is 16 residues. CDR3 loop: CASSYPRRQGDYGYTF. DNA for the CDR3: TGTGCCAGCAGTTATCCCCGACGGCAGGGCGACTATGGCTACACCTTC.

In its sample, this clone was seen a few times. The chain links TRBV5-6 to TRBJ2-5, with D maybe TRBD1 (5 bases). V gave up 0 bases and J gave up 5 bases, with 14 bases separating them. CDR1 is SGHDT and CDR2 is YYEEEE in the germline V gene. The length of the CDR3 is 15 residues. CDR3 DNA: TGTGCCAGCAGCTTGGCAGGGATTGGCTCGGAGACCCAGTACTTC. This encodes CASSLAGIGSETQYF.

This clone showed up just a few times. The gene calls are TRBV11-2 and TRBJ1-5; 10 bases are shared with TRBD1. The CDR3 totals 16 residues. Trimming removed 0 bases from V and 4 bases from J; junction bases left unmatched: 3. The V gene's germline CDR1 is SGHAT and CDR2 FQNNGV. Written as DNA, the CDR3 is TGTGCCAGCAGCTTAGATTGGGGACAGGGGAATCAGCCCCAGCATTTT. This gives the protein CASSLDWGQGNQPQHF.

The chain uses TRBV6-6 and TRBJ2-7; possibly TRBD1 for D (5 bases). Trimming removed 0 bases at V and 5 bases at J, with 8 bases between. In germline, CDR1 is MNHNY, CDR2 SVGAGI (reference sequence). This CDR3 contains 13 residues. The CDR3 region is CASSYSSGNEQYF. CDR3 DNA: TGTGCCAGCAGTTACTCGTCAGGGAACGAGCAGTACTTC.

This rearrangement joins TRBV27 to TRBJ2-2; no definite D call. Germline lookup yields CDR1 MNHEY and CDR2 SMNVEV (reference sequence). CDR3 length equals 14 residues. Deletions cut 3 bases from V and 1 base from J, with 6 bases between. As DNA, the CDR3 is TGTGCCAGCAGTTTGGCACGGAACACCGGGGAGCTGTTTTTT. Amino acid sequence: CASSLARNTGELFF.

The DNA for the CDR3 is TGTGCCAGCAGTTTACTGGGACAGGGGAAAGATGAGCAGTTCTTC. Its protein product is CASSLLGQGKDEQFF. The chain carries TRBV27 and TRBJ2-1, with 10 positions matching TRBD1. The CDR3 totals 15 residues. Trimming at V came to 2 bases and at J to 8 bases, leaving 6 bases not matched to a gene. The germline gives CDR1 MNHEY, CDR2 SMNVEV (reference sequence).

This chain links TRBV5-1 with TRBJ1-2, with 8 bases that match TRBD1. CDR3 size: 12 residues. Germline lookup yields CDR1 SGHRS and CDR2 YFSETQ. Trimming took 8 bases from V and 8 from J; bases not matched to a gene: 8. The CDR3 loop is CASSLGTGGYTF. CDR3 DNA: TGCGCCAGTTCACTGGGGACAGGCGGCTACACCTTC.

V and J are TRBV5-5 and TRBJ2-7; D may be TRBD1 (5 bases). V lost 2 bases to trimming and J lost 5 bases, with 14 bases between them. This CDR3 has 14 residues. Germline V gene data show CDR1 as SGHKS and CDR2 as YYEKEE (reference sequence). The chain's CDR3 is CASSLTNRIHEQYF. For the CDR3, the DNA is TGTGCCAGCAGCTTAACTAACAGGATCCACGAGCAGTACTTC. The whole variable domain, filled in from reference TRBV5-5 and TRBJ2-7, reads DAGVTQSPTHLIKTRGQQVTLRCSPISGHKSVSWYQQVLGQGPQFIFQYYEKEERGRGNFPDRFSARQFPNYSSELNVNALLLGDSALYLCASSLTNRIHEQYFGPGTRLTVT.

The rearrangement joins TRBV4-1 to TRBJ2-7, with 8 bases lining up with TRBD2. Germline V CDR1 and CDR2: MGHRA, YSYEKL. After removal of 1 base from V and 4 bases from J, the junction contained 3 bases not matched to a gene. The CDR3 covers 14 residues. This CDR3 is CASSQGPSGYEQYF. The CDR3 DNA reads TGCGCCAGCAGCCAAGGGCCTAGCGGGTACGAGCAGTACTTC.

Here the CDR3 DNA reads TGTGCCAGCAGTGAACCAGGGAAGGCCGGGGAGCTGTTTTTT. Protein sequence: CASSEPGKAGELFF. J is TRBJ2-2 and V is TRBV6-1; possibly TRBD1 for D (5 bases). The CDR3 has 14 residues. The V end was cut by 2 bases, the J end by 6 bases, with 10 bases between. CDR1 is MNHNS and CDR2 is SASEGT in the germline V gene.

The V call is TRBV27, the J call TRBJ2-1, with D possibly TRBD1 on 5 matching bases. The CDR3 is made up of 12 amino acids. Trimming removed 7 bases from V and 8 bases from J, with 12 bases in between. Looked up from germline, CDR1 is MNHEY and CDR2 is SMNVEV (reference sequence). CDR3 amino acids: CASIGRVYEQFF. The CDR3 DNA reads as TGTGCCAGCATAGGCAGGGTCTATGAGCAGTTCTTC.

V gene TRBV4-1 combines with J gene TRBJ1-5, with D perhaps TRBD1 (5 bases). The germline V and J ends were trimmed by 4 bases and 5 bases, with 18 bases remaining between them. CDR1 is MGHRA and CDR2 is YSYEKL in the germline V gene. The CDR3 covers 16 residues. CDR3 sequence (DNA): TGCGCCAGCAGCCGCCTTCCTGGGCAGGGTCATCAGCCCCAGCATTTT. The encoded protein is CASSRLPGQGHQPQHF.

This chain links TRBV6-5 with TRBJ2-5; 8 bases map to TRBD1. V was pared by 7 bases and J by 5 bases, with 9 bases of the junction left unmatched. Per germline, CDR1 MNHEY and CDR2 SVGAGI. The CDR3 is 14 residues long. CDR3 nucleotides: TGTGCCAGCACCGACACAGGGGGTCTGGAGACCCAGTACTTC. Its protein product is CASTDTGGLETQYF.

This clone was counted a few times. The J gene is TRBJ2-7, the V gene TRBV7-8; 9 bases align to TRBD2. CDR3 length: 16 amino acids. Per the germline V gene, CDR1 is SGHVS and CDR2 is FQNEAQ. After removal of 5 bases from V and 1 base from J, the junction contained 9 bases not matched to a gene. Written as DNA, the CDR3 is TGTGCCAGCAGCACTCGGCGGGAGGGACCTTCCTACGAGCAGTACTTC. Amino acid sequence: CASSTRREGPSYEQYF.

V and J are TRBV29-1 and TRBJ1-1, with 7 positions matching TRBD1. J gave up 6 bases and V 7 bases, and 11 bases lay outside the gene matches. The CDR3 spans 13 residues. Germline CDR1 and CDR2: SQVTM and ANQGSEA. Written as DNA, the CDR3 is TGCAGCGCGCAGACAGGGTCGAGGGCTGAAGCTTTCTTT. Its translation is CSAQTGSRAEAFF.